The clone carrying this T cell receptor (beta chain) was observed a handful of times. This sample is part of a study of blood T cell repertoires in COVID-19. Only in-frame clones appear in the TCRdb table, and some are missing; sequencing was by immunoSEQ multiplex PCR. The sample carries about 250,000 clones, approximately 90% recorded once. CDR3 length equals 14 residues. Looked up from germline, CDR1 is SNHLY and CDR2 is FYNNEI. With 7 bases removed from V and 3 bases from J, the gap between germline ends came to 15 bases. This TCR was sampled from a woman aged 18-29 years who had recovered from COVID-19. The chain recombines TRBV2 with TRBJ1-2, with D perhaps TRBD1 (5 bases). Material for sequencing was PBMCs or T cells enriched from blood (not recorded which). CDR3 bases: TGTGCCAGCACCCGGGACTCAAATGACTATGGCTACACCTTC. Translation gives CASTRDSNDYGYTF.